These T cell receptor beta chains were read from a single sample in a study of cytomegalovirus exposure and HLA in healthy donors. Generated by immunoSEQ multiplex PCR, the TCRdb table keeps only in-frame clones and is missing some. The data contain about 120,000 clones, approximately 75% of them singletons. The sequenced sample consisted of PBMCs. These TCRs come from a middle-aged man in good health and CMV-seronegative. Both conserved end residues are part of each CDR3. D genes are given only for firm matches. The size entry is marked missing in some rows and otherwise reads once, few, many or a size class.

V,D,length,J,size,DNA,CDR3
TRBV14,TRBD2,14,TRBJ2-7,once,TGTGCCAGCAGCCTGACTAGCGGGTTCAACGAGCAGTACTTC,CASSLTSGFNEQYF
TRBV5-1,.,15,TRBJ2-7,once,TGCGCCAGCAGCTTGACCGGCCAGGCGGGCGTCGAGCAGTACTTC,CASSLTGQAGVEQYF
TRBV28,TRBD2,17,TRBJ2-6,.,TGTGCCATCAAGCGGCGGGGGGACGTCTCTGGGGCCAACGTCCTGACTTTC,CAIKRRGDVSGANVLTF
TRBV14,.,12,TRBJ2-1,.,TGTGCCAGCAGCCAACGGTACAATGAGCAGTTCTTC,CASSQRYNEQFF
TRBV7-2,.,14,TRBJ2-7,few,TGTGCCAGCAGCTTACGGAGGGTTGCCTACGAGCAGTACTTC,CASSLRRVAYEQYF
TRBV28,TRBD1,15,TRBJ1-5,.,TGTGCCAGCAGAAGCGTTACAGGGGGTTCTTTGCCCCAGCATTTT,CASRSVTGGSLPQHF
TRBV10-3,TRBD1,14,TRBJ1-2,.,TGTGCCATCACCCAGACAGGGGGAGTCTATGGCTACACCTTC,CAITQTGGVYGYTF
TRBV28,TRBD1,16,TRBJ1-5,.,TGTGCCAGCAGTTCCGACCCGGGACAGAAAGATCAGCCCCAGCATTTT,CASSSDPGQKDQPQHF
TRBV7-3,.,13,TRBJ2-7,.,TGTGCCAGCAGCTTAACGGAACACTACGAGCAGTACTTC,CASSLTEHYEQYF
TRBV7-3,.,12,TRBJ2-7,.,TGTGCCAGCAGCGCCCAGACAGGGAGGATCCACTTC,CASSAQTGRIHF
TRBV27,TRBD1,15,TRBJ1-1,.,TGTGCCAGCAGTACCCTCCCGAGGGGGCGGACTGAAGCTTTCTTT,CASSTLPRGRTEAFF
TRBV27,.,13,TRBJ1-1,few,TGTGCCAGCAGTTTCGCGGGCCGTGAAAAAGCTTTCTTT,CASSFAGREKAFF
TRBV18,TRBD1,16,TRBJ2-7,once,TGTGCCAGCTCACCACGGGCACAGGGGAAATCCTACGAGCAGTACTTC,CASSPRAQGKSYEQYF
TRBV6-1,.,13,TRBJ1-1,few,TGTGCCAGCAGTTCTACAGGGACGGGTGAAGCTTTCTTT,CASSSTGTGEAFF
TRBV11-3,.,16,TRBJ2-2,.,TGTGCCAGCAGCCATATGGCGGCGAGCAACACCGGGGAGCTGTTTTTT,CASSHMAASNTGELFF
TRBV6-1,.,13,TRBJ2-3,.,TGTGCCAGCCGAGACAGCAACACAGATACGCAGTATTTT,CASRDSNTDTQYF
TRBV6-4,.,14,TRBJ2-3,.,TGTGCCAGCAGTTTGGCCCCTAGCACAGATACGCAGTATTTT,CASSLAPSTDTQYF
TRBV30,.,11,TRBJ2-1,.,TGTGCCTGGAGTAGCAATAGCTGGCAGTTCTTC,CAWSSNSWQFF
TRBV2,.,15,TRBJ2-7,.,TGTGCCAGCAGTGGTACAGGAATAAGTTCCTACGAGCAGTACTTC,CASSGTGISSYEQYF
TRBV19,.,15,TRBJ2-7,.,TGTGCCAGTAGTCCCAGGGGTGCCGTGGGGTTGGAGCAGTACTTC,CASSPRGAVGLEQYF
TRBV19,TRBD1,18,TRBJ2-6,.,TGTGCCACCCGGGATGGAGGACAGGGGGTTTCTGGGGCCAACGTCCTGACTTTC,CATRDGGQGVSGANVLTF
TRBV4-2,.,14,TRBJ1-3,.,TGTGCCAGCAGCCAAGATCTAGGCGGCATCACCATATATTTT,CASSQDLGGITIYF
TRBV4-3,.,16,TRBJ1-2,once,TGCGCCAGCAGCCAGGTACTTTCTATGAAAACCTATGGCTACACCTTC,CASSQVLSMKTYGYTF
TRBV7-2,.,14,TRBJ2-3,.,TGTGCCAGCAGCCCGGACCAGGGATCCGATACGCAGTATTTT,CASSPDQGSDTQYF
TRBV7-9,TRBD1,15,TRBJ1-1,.,TGTGCCAGCAGCTCCAGGGGGCTGGGTGGCACTGAAGCTTTCTTT,CASSSRGLGGTEAFF
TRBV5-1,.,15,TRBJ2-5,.,TGCGCCAGCAGACCTCAAGGGGGGGAAAGGGAGACCCAGTACTTC,CASRPQGGERETQYF
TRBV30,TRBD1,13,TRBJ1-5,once,TGTGCCTGGAGCACAGGGGTTAATCAGCCCCAGCATTTT,CAWSTGVNQPQHF
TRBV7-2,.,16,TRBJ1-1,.,TGTGCCAGCAGCTTACTCGTAGGCAGGAAAATCCCTGAAGCTTTCTTT,CASSLLVGRKIPEAFF
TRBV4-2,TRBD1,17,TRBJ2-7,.,TGTGCCAGCAGCCAGCCACCAGGGGGCAGGGGGCCGGACGAGCAGTACTTC,CASSQPPGGRGPDEQYF
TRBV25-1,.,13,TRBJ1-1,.,TGTGCCAGCAGGAGACTCTTGAACACTGAAGCTTTCTTT,CASRRLLNTEAFF
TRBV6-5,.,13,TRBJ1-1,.,TGTGCCAGCAGTACCCGACAGAACACTGAAGCTTTCTTT,CASSTRQNTEAFF
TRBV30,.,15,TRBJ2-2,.,TGTGCCTGGACCATGACAGGTCCGGGCACCGGGGAGCTGTTTTTT,CAWTMTGPGTGELFF
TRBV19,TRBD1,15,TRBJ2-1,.,TGTGCCAGTAGACAGGACAGGAGCTCCTACAATGAGCAGTTCTTC,CASRQDRSSYNEQFF
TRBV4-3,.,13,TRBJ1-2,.,TGCGCCAGCAGCCAAGACGGACTCTATGGCTACACCTTC,CASSQDGLYGYTF
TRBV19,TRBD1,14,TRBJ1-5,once,TGTGCCAGTAGGACAGGGGGCGCAGGGCAGCCCCAGCATTTT,CASRTGGAGQPQHF
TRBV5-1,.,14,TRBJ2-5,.,TGCGCCAGCACCCCGGGACATCTTCAAGAGACCCAGTACTTC,CASTPGHLQETQYF
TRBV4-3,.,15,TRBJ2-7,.,TGCGCCAGCAGCCAAGATTTCGGGAGTTCCTACGAGCAGTACTTC,CASSQDFGSSYEQYF
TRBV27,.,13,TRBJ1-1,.,TGTGCCAGTGGCGGGTTCGTAAGCACTGAAGCTTTCTTT,CASGGFVSTEAFF
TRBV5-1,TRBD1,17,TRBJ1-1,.,TGCGCCAGCAGCTTGCGAGGAGACAGGGGCCTTTACACTGAAGCTTTCTTT,CASSLRGDRGLYTEAFF
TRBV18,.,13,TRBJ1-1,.,TGTGCCAGCTCACCGGACATGGGTTCTGAAGCTTTCTTT,CASSPDMGSEAFF